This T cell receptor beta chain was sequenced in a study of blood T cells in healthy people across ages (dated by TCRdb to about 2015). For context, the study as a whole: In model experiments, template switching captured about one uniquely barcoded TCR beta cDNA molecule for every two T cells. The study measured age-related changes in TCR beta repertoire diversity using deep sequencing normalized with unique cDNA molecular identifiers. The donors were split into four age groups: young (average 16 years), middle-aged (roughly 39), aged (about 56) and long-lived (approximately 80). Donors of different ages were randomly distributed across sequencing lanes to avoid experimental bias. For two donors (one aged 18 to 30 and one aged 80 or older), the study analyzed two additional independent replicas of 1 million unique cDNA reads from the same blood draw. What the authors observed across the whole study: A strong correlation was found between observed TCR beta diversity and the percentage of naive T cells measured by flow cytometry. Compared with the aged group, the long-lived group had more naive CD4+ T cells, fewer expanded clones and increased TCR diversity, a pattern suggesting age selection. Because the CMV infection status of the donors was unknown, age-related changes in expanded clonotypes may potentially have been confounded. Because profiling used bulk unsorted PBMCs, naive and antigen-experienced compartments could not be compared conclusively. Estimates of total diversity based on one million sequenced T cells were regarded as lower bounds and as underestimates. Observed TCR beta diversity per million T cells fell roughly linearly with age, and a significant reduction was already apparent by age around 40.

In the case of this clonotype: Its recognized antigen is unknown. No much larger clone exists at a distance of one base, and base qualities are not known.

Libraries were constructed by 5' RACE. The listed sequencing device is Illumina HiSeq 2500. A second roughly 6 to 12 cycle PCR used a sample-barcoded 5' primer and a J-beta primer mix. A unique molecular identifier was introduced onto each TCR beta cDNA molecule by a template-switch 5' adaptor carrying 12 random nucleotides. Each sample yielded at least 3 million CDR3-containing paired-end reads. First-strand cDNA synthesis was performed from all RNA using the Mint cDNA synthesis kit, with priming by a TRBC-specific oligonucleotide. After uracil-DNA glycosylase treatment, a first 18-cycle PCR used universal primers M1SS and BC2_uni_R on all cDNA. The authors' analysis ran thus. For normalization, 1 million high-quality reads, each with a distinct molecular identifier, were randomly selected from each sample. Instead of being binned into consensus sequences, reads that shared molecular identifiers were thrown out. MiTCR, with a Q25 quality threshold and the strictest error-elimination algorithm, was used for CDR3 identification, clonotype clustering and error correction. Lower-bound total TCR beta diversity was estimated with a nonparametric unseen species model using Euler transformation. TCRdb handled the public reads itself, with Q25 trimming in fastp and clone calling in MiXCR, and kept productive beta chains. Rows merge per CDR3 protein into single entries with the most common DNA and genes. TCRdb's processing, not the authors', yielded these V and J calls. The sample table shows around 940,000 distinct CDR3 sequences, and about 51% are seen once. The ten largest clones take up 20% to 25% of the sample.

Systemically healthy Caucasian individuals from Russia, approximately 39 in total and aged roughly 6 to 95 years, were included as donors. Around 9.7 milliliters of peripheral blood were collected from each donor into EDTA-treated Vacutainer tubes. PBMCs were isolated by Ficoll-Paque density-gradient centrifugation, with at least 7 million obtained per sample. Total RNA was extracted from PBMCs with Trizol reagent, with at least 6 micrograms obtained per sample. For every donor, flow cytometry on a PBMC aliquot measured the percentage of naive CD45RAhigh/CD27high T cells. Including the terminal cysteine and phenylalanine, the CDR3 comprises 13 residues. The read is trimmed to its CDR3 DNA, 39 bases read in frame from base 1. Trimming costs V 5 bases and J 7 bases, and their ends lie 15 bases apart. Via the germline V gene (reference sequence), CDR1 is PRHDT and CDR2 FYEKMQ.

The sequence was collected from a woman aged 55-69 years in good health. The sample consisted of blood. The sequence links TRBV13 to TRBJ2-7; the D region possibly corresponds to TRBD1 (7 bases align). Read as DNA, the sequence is TGTGCCAGCAGCCGACCGACAGGGACTGAGCAGTACTTC. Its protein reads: CASSRPTGTEQYF.